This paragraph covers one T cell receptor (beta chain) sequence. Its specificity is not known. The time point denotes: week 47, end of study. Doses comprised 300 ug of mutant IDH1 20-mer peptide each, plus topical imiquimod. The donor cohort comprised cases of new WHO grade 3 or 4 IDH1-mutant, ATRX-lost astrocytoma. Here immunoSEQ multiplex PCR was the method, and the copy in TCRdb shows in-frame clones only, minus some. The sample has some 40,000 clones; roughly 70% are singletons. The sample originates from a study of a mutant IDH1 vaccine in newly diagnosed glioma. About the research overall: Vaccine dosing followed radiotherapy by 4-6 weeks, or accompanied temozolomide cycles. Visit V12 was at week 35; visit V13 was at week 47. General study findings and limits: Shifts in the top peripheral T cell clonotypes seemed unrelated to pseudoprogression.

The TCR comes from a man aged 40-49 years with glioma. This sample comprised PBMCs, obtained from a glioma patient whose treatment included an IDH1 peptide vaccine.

The CDR3 sequence: CASRLAGVAYEQYF. The CDR3 bases are TGTGCCAGCAGACTAGCGGGAGTAGCCTACGAGCAGTACTTC. This chain joins TRBV6-1 and TRBJ2-7; 11 nucleotides agree with TRBD2. The CDR3 runs 14 residues. The V gene's germline CDR1 is MNHNS and CDR2 SASEGT. V trimming: 6 bases; J trimming: 2 bases; junction bases outside the gene matches: 3.